This is a list of T cell receptor beta chains from one sample in a study of cytomegalovirus exposure and HLA in healthy donors. The data were produced by immunoSEQ multiplex PCR, yet TCRdb's version contains in-frame clones alone and is incomplete. The table shows 60,000 to 90,000 clones, with around 70% occurring only once. What was sequenced was PBMCs. All receptors come from a middle-aged man in good health and CMV-seropositive. Each CDR3 is given with its conserved first and last residue. D genes are given only for firm matches. Expanded clones are given a class, and other clones once, few, many or no size at all.

j_call v_call d_call clone_size cdr3_nt cdr3_aa
TRBJ1-3 TRBV10-3 - - TGTGCCATCAGTGAGTCGTCGGTCCACTCTGGAAACACCATATATTTT CAISESSVHSGNTIYF
TRBJ2-7 TRBV30 - once TGTGCCTGGAGTGGGACCCAGGGATTCTACGAGCAGTACTTC CAWSGTQGFYEQYF
TRBJ1-4 TRBV4-1 TRBD1 - TGCGCCAGCAGCCAAGATCATGGAAGGGGGCGTGAAAAACTGTTTTTT CASSQDHGRGREKLFF
TRBJ2-1 TRBV6-5 - - TGTGCCAGCACCAAGGCAGGGAGGGGGGTCGATGAGCAGTTCTTC CASTKAGRGVDEQFF
TRBJ1-2 TRBV9 TRBD1 - TGTGCCAGCAGGAGGGTACCGGGACAGGGGGCTTTTGGCTACACCTTC CASRRVPGQGAFGYTF
TRBJ1-2 TRBV7-9 - - TGTGCCAGCAGCTTAAGTAGCCAGGGGCGACGTCTTAACTATGGCTACACCTTC CASSLSSQGRRLNYGYTF
TRBJ1-2 TRBV29-1 TRBD1 - TGCAGCGTTGGACATGCGGGACAGAACTATGGCTACACCTTC CSVGHAGQNYGYTF
TRBJ1-1 TRBV6-6 - few TGTGCCAGCAGAGTAACAGGTGCCAACACTGAAGCTTTCTTT CASRVTGANTEAFF
TRBJ1-5 TRBV19 - - TGTGCCAGTAGTAACAGGGCGACCAATCAGCCCCAGCATTTT CASSNRATNQPQHF
TRBJ1-1 TRBV18 - - TGTGCCAGCTCACCATCGGAGGGGTTGGACACTGAAGCTTTCTTT CASSPSEGLDTEAFF
TRBJ2-3 TRBV28 TRBD1 - TGTGCCAGCAGCTGGGACAGGGGAAGAGATACGCAGTATTTT CASSWDRGRDTQYF